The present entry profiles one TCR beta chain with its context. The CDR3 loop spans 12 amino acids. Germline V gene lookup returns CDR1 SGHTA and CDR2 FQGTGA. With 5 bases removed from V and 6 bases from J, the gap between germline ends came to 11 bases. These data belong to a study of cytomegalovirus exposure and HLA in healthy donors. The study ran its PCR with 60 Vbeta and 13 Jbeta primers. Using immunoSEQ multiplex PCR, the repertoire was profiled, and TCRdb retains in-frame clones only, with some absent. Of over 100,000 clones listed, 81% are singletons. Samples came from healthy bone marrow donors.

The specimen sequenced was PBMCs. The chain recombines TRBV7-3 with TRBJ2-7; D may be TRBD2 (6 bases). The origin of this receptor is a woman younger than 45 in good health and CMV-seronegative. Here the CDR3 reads CASSQSGGEQYF. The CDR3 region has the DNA TGTGCCAGCAGCCAATCCGGGGGCGAGCAGTACTTC. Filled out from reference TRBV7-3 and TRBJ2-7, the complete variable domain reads GAGVSQTPSNKVTEKGKYVELRCDPISGHTALYWYRQSLGQGPEFLIYFQGTGAADDSGLPNDRFFAVRPEGSVSTLKIQRTERGDSAVYLCASSQSGGEQYFGPGTRLTVT.